This TCR beta chain appears in the sequencing data of a study of graft-versus-host responses after intestinal transplantation (dated by TCRdb to 2020 to 2022). In terms of the full investigation: Multivisceral, liver-intestinal, or isolated intestinal transplants were received by the recipients. All recipients received anti-thymocyte globulin induction followed by maintenance tacrolimus and steroids for approximately 3 years. Graft-versus-host and host-versus-graft alloreactive T cell clones were tracked in the graft, circulation and bone marrow after intestinal transplantation using bulk TCR-beta CDR3 sequencing. To identify alloreactive clones, pre-transplant mixed lymphocyte reaction products were sequenced and then compared with unstimulated pre-transplant donor and recipient T cells. Of the 20 to 25 intestinal transplant recipients enrolled in the cohort, one of whom was a retransplant, a few patients without pretransplant specimens were excluded. A peak of at least 4% donor T cells among recipient peripheral blood mononuclear cells was the definition used for donor T cell macrochimerism. Samples from a few later patients were sequenced in-house on an Illumina MiSeq with MiXCR processing rather than by the commercial service.

Study-wide findings and limitations: The conclusions were limited by the relatively low number and heterogeneity of the intestinal transplant patients. Patients with donor T cell macrochimerism had high GvH to HvG T cell clonal ratios in their allografts. Early after transplant, peak levels of circulating GvH clones were associated with declines in HvG clones. GvH clones were detected in recipient bone marrow, and some appeared earlier in ileal mucosa or blood, consistent with an intestinal mucosal origin.

The library was built by means of the immunoSEQ multiplex PCR assay. For most patients, genomic DNA was isolated using the Qiagen DNeasy Blood and Tissue Kit and was shipped frozen to Adaptive Biotechnologies for TCR sequencing. Adaptive Biotechnologies carried out high-throughput TCR-beta CDR3 sequencing of genomic DNA for most patients. Processing in the source paper ran as follows. TCR sequencing data were retrieved from Adaptive's ImmunoSEQ software for 15 to 20 patients, whereas a few other patients were processed with MiXCR and VDJtools. To correct CD4 versus CD8 sorting errors, any sequence found in both subsets at a frequency ratio below 5:1 was removed. CDR3 nucleotide sequences shared between donor and recipient were removed because the origin of such sequences could not be assigned. At least 2-fold expansion over unstimulated cells and a minimum CFSE-low frequency of 0.002% (template counts) or 0.001% (read counts) were required for clones to be classified as alloreactive. Clones were considered mappable if detected in sequenced pre-transplant spleen, lymph node, or MLR CFSE-low populations of the donor or recipient. Cumulative frequency of alloreactive clones was calculated as a percentage of all sequences weighted by copy number. TCRdb holds this immuneACCESS table with in-frame rearrangements only. Some clones are missing; in checked studies, unresolved V genes explain under half, and the rest has no known cause. The V and J calls and clone size were taken over from that table, and D and trimming were inferred from the DNA. The sample data list 45,000 to 50,000 clones, and about 93% of these were observed just once. The ten biggest clones cover more than 2% of the sample.

V was cut back by 2 bases and J by 2 bases, leaving a gap of 11 bases between them. Per the germline V gene, KGHSH is the CDR1 and LQKENI is the CDR2. Measured from the cysteine to the phenylalanine, the CDR3 is 15 residues long. Only the CDR3 DNA is retained, 45 bases long and in frame from the first base. In the case of this clone: The antigen it binds to is not known. Nothing much larger sits one base from this clone, and base qualities are not available.

What the time point label conveys for this sample: cells obtained before transplantation from donor or recipient. CD3+CD4+ and CD3+CD8+ populations were FACS-sorted from unstimulated pre-transplant donor and recipient cells taken from spleen or lymph nodes. This receptor was identified in a human donor who was the organ donor for an intestinal transplant. Recombination joined TRBV18 with TRBJ2-3; the D call could be TRBD1 or TRBD2, with each sharing 6 bases. The sample in question was unstimulated CD4+ T cells sorted from spleen or lymph node cells, obtained before transplant. The DNA reads TGTGCCAGCTCACCAAGGGGGGAGTACACAGATACGCAGTATTTT. Its coded protein is CASSPRGEYTDTQYF.